This T cell receptor (beta chain) was identified during a study of blood T cell repertoires in COVID-19. The CDR3 runs 16 residues. Method: immunoSEQ multiplex PCR; TCRdb's copy keeps in-frame clones and lacks some. The sample holds about 120,000 clones, approximately 84% seen once. This sequence was found in a man aged 40-55 years with acute or convalescent COVID-19. The J gene is TRBJ1-5, the V gene TRBV12-2; the table's D gene call, TRBD1, was not cross checked with the DNA. TRBV12-2 is labeled a pseudogene. Sequenced: peripheral blood. The CDR3 DNA reads as TGTGCAAGTCGCTTATTATCACAGGGGGCGAGGGAGCCCCAGCATTTT. Amino acids: CASRLLSQGAREPQHF.